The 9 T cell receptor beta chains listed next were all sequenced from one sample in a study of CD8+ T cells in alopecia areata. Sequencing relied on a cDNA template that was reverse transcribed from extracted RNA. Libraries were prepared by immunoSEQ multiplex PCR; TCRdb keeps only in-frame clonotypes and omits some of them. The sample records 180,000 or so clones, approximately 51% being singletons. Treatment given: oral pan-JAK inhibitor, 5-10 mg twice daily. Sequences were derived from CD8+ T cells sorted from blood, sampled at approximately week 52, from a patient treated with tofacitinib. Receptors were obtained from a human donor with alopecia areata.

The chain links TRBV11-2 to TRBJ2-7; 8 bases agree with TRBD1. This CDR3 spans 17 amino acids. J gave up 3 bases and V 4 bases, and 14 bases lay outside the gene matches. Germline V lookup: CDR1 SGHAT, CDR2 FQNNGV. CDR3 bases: TGTGCCAGCAGCTCCCTCCGCAGGGGGCGCGAGGGCTACGAGCAGTACTTC. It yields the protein CASSSLRRGREGYEQYF.

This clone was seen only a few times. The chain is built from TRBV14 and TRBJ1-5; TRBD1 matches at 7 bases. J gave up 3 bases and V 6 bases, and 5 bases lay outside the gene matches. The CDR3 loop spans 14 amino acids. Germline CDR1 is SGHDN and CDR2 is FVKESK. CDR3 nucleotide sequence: TGTGCCAGCAGAGAGACAGGGACCAATCAGCCCCAGCATTTT. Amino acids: CASRETGTNQPQHF. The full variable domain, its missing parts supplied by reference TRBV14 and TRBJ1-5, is EAGVTQFPSHSVIEKGQTVTLRCDPISGHDNLYWYRRVMGKEIKFLLHFVKESKQDESGMPNNRFLAERTGGTYSTLKVQPAELEDSGVYFCASRETGTNQPQHFGDGTRLSIL.

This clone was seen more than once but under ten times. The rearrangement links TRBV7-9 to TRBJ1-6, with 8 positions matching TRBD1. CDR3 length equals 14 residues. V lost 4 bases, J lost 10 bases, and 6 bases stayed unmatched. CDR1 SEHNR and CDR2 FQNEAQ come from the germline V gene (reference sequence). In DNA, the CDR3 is TGTGCCAGCAGCTCAGGACAGGGTAACTCACCCCTCCACTTT. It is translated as CASSSGQGNSPLHF.

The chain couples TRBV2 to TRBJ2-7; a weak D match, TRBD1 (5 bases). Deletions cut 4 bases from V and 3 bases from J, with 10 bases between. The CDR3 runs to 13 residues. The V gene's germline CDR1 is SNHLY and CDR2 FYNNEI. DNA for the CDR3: TGTGCCAGCAGTGCAGGGCTCCACTACGAGCAGTACTTC. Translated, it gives CASSAGLHYEQYF.

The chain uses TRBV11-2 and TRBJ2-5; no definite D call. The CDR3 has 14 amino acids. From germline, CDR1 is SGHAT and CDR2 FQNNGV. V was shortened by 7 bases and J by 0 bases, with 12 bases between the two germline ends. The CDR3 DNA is TGTGCCAGCAAGGCACAGACGTACCAAGAGACCCAGTACTTC. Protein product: CASKAQTYQETQYF.

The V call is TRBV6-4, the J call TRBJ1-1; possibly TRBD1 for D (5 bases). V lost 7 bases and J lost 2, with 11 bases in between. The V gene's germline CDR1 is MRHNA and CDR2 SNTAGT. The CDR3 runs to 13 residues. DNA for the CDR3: TGTGCCAGCAAAGCAGGGCCTAACACTGAAGCTTTCTTT. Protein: CASKAGPNTEAFF.

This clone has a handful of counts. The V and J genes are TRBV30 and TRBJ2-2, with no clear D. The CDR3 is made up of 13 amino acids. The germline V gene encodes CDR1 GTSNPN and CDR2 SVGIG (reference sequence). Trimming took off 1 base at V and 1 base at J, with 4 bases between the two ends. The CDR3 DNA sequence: TGTGCCTGGAGTGGGCAGAACACCGGGGAGCTGTTTTTT. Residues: CAWSGQNTGELFF.

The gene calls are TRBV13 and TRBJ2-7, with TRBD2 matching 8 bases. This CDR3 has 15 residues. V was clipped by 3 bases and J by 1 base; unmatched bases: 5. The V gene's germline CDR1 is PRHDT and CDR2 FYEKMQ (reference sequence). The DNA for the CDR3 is TGTGCCAGCAGCTTCGGCGGGGGGCGGTCCTACGAGCAGTACTTC. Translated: CASSFGGGRSYEQYF.

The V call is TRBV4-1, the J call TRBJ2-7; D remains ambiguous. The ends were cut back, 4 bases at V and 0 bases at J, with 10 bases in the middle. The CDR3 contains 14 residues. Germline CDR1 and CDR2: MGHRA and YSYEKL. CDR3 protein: CASSLGPRSYEQYF. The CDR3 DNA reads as TGCGCCAGCAGCCTAGGGCCGCGCTCCTACGAGCAGTACTTC.